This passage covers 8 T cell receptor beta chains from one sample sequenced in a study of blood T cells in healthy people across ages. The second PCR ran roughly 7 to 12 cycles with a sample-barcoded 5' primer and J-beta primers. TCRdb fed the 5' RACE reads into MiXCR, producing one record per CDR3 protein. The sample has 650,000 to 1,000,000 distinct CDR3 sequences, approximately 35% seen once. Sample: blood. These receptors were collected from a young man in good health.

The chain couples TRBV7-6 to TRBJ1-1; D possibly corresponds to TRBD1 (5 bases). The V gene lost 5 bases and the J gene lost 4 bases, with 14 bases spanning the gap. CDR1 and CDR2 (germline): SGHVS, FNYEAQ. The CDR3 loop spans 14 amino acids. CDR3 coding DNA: TGTGCCAGCAGCCCTCTACGAGGGGCCACTGAAGCTTTCTTT. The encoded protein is CASSPLRGATEAFF.

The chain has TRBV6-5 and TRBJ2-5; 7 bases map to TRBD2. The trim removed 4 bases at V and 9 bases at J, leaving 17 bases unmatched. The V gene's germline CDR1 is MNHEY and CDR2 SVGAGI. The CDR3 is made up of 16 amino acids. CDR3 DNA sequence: TGTGCCAGCAGTTCCGCACGGACTAGTAGGGGTTGGGCCCAGTACTTC. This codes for CASSSARTSRGWAQYF.

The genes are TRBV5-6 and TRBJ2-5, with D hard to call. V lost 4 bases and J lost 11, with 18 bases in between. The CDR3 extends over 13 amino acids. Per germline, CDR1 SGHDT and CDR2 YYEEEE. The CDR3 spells CASSRTRVGEQYF. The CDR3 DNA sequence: TGTGCCAGCAGCCGAACAAGAGTCGGTGAGCAGTACTTC.

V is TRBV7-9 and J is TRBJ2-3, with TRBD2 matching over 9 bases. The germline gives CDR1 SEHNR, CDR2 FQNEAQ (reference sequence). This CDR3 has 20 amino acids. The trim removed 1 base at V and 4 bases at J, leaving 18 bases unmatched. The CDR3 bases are TGTGCCAGCAGCTTAGGGCTGCGGGGGGGCCCTCGTCTATCCGCAGATACGCAGTATTTT. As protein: CASSLGLRGGPRLSADTQYF. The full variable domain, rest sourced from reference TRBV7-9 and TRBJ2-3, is DTGVSQNPRHKITKRGQNVTFRCDPISEHNRLYWYRQTLGQGPEFLTYFQNEAQLEKSRLLSDRFSAERPKGSFSTLEIQRTEQGDSAMYLCASSLGLRGGPRLSADTQYFGPGTRLTVL.

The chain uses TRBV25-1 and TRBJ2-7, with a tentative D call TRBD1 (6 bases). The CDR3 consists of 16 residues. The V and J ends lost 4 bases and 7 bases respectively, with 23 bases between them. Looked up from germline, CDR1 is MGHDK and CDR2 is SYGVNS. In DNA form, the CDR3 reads TGTGCCAGCAGTGCTTTTACAGGGCCCGTTTACAATGAGCAGTACTTC. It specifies CASSAFTGPVYNEQYF.

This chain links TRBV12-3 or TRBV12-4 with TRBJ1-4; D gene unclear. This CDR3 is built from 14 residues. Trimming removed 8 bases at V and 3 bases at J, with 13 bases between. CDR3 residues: CASHPDGANEKLFF. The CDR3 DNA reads TGTGCCAGCCACCCGGACGGAGCTAATGAAAAACTGTTTTTT.

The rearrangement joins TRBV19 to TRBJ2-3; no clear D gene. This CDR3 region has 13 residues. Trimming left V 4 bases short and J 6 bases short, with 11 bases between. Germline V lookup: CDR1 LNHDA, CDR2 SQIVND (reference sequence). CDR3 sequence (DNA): TGTGCCAGTAGTAAACTGGCCGCGGATACGCAGTATTTT. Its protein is CASSKLAADTQYF.

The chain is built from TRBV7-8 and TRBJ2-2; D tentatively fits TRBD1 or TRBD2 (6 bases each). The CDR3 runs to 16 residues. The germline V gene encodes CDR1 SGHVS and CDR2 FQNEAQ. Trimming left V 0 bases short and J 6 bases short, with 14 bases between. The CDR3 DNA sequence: TGTGCCAGCAGCTTAGCGGGCAGGGGAGGATCCGGGGAGCTGTTTTTT. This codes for CASSLAGRGGSGELFF.